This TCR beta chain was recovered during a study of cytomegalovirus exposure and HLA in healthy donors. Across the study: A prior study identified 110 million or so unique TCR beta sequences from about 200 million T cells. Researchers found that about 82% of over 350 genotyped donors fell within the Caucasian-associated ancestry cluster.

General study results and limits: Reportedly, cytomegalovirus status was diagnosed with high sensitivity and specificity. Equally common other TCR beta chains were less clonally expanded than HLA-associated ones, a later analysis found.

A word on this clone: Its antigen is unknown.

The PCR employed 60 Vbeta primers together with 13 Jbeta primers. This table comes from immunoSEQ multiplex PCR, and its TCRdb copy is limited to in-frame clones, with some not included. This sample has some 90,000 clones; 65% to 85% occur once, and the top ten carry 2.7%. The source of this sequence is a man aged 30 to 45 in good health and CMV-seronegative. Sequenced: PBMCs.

CDR3 DNA: TGTGCCAGCAGGGGGGACAGGGAAAGCGACGAGCAGTACTTC. Its protein product is CASRGDRESDEQYF. The rearrangement links TRBV6-1 to TRBJ2-7; 9 positions match TRBD1. Trimming cost V 6 bases and J 5 bases; bases outside gene matches: 8. The CDR3 length is 14 residues. Germline CDR1 and CDR2: MNHNS and SASEGT.